Shown below are 24 T cell receptor beta chains from a single sample sequenced in a study of PD-1 blockade in mismatch repair-deficient tumors. Generated by immunoSEQ multiplex PCR, the TCRdb table keeps only in-frame clones and is missing some. The table lists roughly 110,000 clones, about 83% of them singletons. The sample consisted of peripheral blood, taken approximately 14 months after starting pembrolizumab. These receptors originate from an adult with mismatch repair-deficient cancer.

The chain employs TRBV5-1 and TRBJ2-2; D is unresolved. The germline V gene has CDR1 SGHRS and CDR2 YFSETQ. The ends were cut back, 0 bases at V and 3 bases at J, with 6 bases in the middle. The CDR3 totals 14 residues. The CDR3 reads CASSLEGYTGELFF. CDR3 DNA: TGCGCCAGCAGCTTGGAAGGGTACACCGGGGAGCTGTTTTTT.

The chain links TRBV27 to TRBJ1-1; D is possibly TRBD1 (5 bases). The CDR3 is 13 amino acids. Trimming stripped 0 bases from V and 11 bases from J, with 13 bases between. Germline V gene data show CDR1 as MNHEY and CDR2 as SMNVEV (reference sequence). The CDR3 coding sequence is TGTGCCAGCAGTTTATCGGGGGGAAATCAGGCTTTCTTT. This encodes CASSLSGGNQAFF.

V and J are TRBV7-2 and TRBJ2-7; D gene unclear. This CDR3 has 14 residues. Germline CDR1 and CDR2: SGHTA and FQGNSA. Trimming pared 3 bases from V and 2 bases from J, leaving 11 bases between. CDR3 region: CASSFTWQTYEQYF. The CDR3 DNA reads as TGTGCCAGCAGCTTTACCTGGCAAACCTACGAGCAGTACTTC.

The chain links TRBV30 to TRBJ2-3; D is ambiguous. This CDR3 has 15 amino acids. The V gene's germline CDR1 is GTSNPN and CDR2 SVGIG (reference sequence). Trimming removed 7 bases at V and 0 bases at J, with 17 bases between. The CDR3 protein is CASDLTGPSTDTQYF. CDR3 DNA: TGTGCCTCCGACCTTACTGGACCTAGCACAGATACGCAGTATTTT.

The V gene is TRBV29-1, the J gene TRBJ2-3; a possible D gene is TRBD2 (6 bases). In germline, CDR1 is SQVTM, CDR2 ANQGSEA. The ends were cut back, 7 bases at V and 0 bases at J, with 14 bases in the middle. This CDR3 comprises 14 residues. The DNA for the CDR3 is TGCAGCGCCGCGCGGGACCCTAGCACAGATACGCAGTATTTT. This codes for CSAARDPSTDTQYF.

This clone has only a few counts. V usage is TRBV4-1 and J usage is TRBJ2-7; no clear D. V was shortened by 1 base and J by 3 bases, with 13 bases between the two germline ends. This CDR3 has 15 residues. Per germline, CDR1 MGHRA and CDR2 YSYEKL. The CDR3 reads CASSQVRVGNYEQYF. CDR3 coding DNA: TGCGCCAGCAGCCAAGTGCGTGTCGGCAACTACGAGCAGTACTTC.

The chain carries TRBV7-6 and TRBJ1-3; weak D call: TRBD1 (5 bases). The CDR3 is made up of 14 amino acids. V was trimmed by 1 base and J by 4 bases, leaving 8 bases between them. Germline CDR1 is SGHVS and CDR2 is FNYEAQ. The CDR3 DNA is TGTGCCAGCAGCTTAGGGGACGGGGGAAACACCATATATTTT. As protein: CASSLGDGGNTIYF.

The chain recombines TRBV5-1 with TRBJ2-5; the match to TRBD1 covers 7 bases. V was pared by 0 bases and J by 1 base, with 0 bases of the junction left unmatched. The CDR3 length is 14 residues. CDR1 SGHRS and CDR2 YFSETQ come from the germline V gene. CDR3 in DNA: TGCGCCAGCAGCTTGGGGGACAGCCAAGAGACCCAGTACTTC. Translating gives CASSLGDSQETQYF.

The gene calls are TRBV9 and TRBJ2-1; 8 bases match TRBD2. The J segment lost 2 bases and the V segment lost 0 bases, leaving 1 base of the junction unmatched. The CDR3 runs to 15 residues. Germline V CDR1 and CDR2: SGDLS, YYNGEE. The CDR3 loop is CASSVAGGPYNEQFF. DNA for the CDR3: TGTGCCAGCAGCGTAGCGGGAGGGCCCTACAATGAGCAGTTCTTC. The whole variable domain, filled in from reference TRBV9 and TRBJ2-1, reads DSGVTQTPKHLITATGQRVTLRCSPRSGDLSVYWYQQSLDQGLQFLIQYYNGEERAKGNILERFSAQQFPDLHSELNLSSLELGDSALYFCASSVAGGPYNEQFFGPGTRLTVL.

The gene calls are TRBV9 and TRBJ2-1; TRBD2 matches 8 bases. V lost 2 bases, J lost 7 bases, and 5 bases stayed unmatched. Germline CDR1 reads SGDLS; CDR2 reads YYNGEE. The CDR3 has 14 amino acids. Here the CDR3 reads CASSVGGGWNEQFF. The CDR3 DNA reads TGTGCCAGCAGCGTCGGGGGGGGTTGGAATGAGCAGTTCTTC.

The table lists this clone with a few counts. The V call is TRBV19, the J call TRBJ2-7; 7 positions agree with TRBD2. This CDR3 comprises 14 residues. CDR1 and CDR2 from the germline V gene are LNHDA and SQIVND (reference sequence). Trimming at V came to 3 bases and at J to 4 bases, leaving 6 bases not matched to a gene. The CDR3 loop is CASSIDGRSYEQYF. The CDR3 bases are TGTGCCAGTAGTATTGACGGGAGGTCGTACGAGCAGTACTTC. The whole variable domain, filled in from reference TRBV19 and TRBJ2-7, reads DGGITQSPKYLFRKEGQNVTLSCEQNLNHDAMYWYRQDPGQGLRLIYYSQIVNDFQKGDIAEGYSVSREKKESFPLTVTSAQKNPTAFYLCASSIDGRSYEQYFGPGTRLTVT.

The chain recombines TRBV10-3 with TRBJ1-1; 7 nucleotides align to TRBD1. Germline loops: CDR1 ENHRY, CDR2 SYGVKD. This CDR3 is built from 16 residues. V lost 5 bases to trimming and J lost 1 base; unmatched junction nucleotides: 10. CDR3 sequence: CAISRNGQDSNTEAFF. The CDR3 nucleotides are TGTGCCATCAGTCGAAACGGACAGGACTCGAACACTGAAGCTTTCTTT.

The V call is TRBV19, the J call TRBJ2-7, with 15 bases matching TRBD2. From germline, CDR1 is LNHDA and CDR2 SQIVND (reference sequence). CDR3 length equals 17 residues. V lost 4 bases to trimming and J lost 3 bases; unmatched junction nucleotides: 7. DNA of the CDR3: TGTGCCAGTAGTACGCCGGGACTAGCGGGAGGAGACTACGAGCAGTACTTC. This encodes CASSTPGLAGGDYEQYF.

V is TRBV4-1 and J is TRBJ2-1, with D perhaps being TRBD1 or TRBD2 (5 bases each). This CDR3 region has 17 residues. V lost 11 bases, J lost 0 bases, and 23 bases lay in between. CDR1 is MGHRA and CDR2 is YSYEKL in the germline V gene. CDR3 nucleotide sequence: TGCGCCGGGGCCCCCGGTGGTAGCGCCAGCTCCTACAATGAGCAGTTCTTC. Translation: CAGAPGGSASSYNEQFF.

The V and J genes are TRBV6-1 and TRBJ1-1; 9 nucleotides align to TRBD1. The germline V gene has CDR1 MNHNS and CDR2 SASEGT. The CDR3 totals 14 residues. Losses at the gene ends were 4 bases for V and 4 bases for J; bases not matched to a gene: 4. The CDR3, as DNA: TGTGCCAGCAGTGGACAGGGGGTTGGCACTGAAGCTTTCTTT. This encodes CASSGQGVGTEAFF.

The chain employs TRBV10-3 and TRBJ2-2; D gene ambiguous. Germline CDR1 ENHRY, CDR2 SYGVKD. This CDR3 contains 12 residues. V was cut by 8 bases and J by 3 bases, with 7 bases left in between. This chain's CDR3 is CAIRTDTGELFF. The CDR3 DNA follows: TGTGCCATCCGGACGGACACCGGGGAGCTGTTTTTT.

The chain employs TRBV2 and TRBJ1-2; D is unresolved. CDR1 and CDR2 from the germline V gene are SNHLY and FYNNEI. Trimming removed 7 bases at V and 3 bases at J, with 9 bases between. This CDR3 has 12 amino acids. The CDR3 bases are TGTGCCAGCAAGGGCACGGACTATGGCTACACCTTC. Translated: CASKGTDYGYTF. The variable domain in full, completed from reference TRBV2 and TRBJ1-2, reads EPEVTQTPSHQVTQMGQEVILRCVPISNHLYFYWYRQILGQKVEFLVSFYNNEISEKSEIFDDQFSVERPDGSNFTLKIRSTKLEDSAMYFCASKGTDYGYTFGSGTRLTVV.

V gene TRBV11-2 combines with J gene TRBJ1-1; 7 positions agree with TRBD1. The CDR3 runs 15 residues. The trim removed 6 bases at V and 0 bases at J, leaving 7 bases unmatched. Looked up from germline, CDR1 is SGHAT and CDR2 is FQNNGV. CDR3 amino acids: CASRRADRMNTEAFF. The CDR3, as DNA: TGTGCCAGCAGGCGAGCGGACAGGATGAACACTGAAGCTTTCTTT.

The chain uses TRBV19 and TRBJ2-3; D remains unclear. Germline CDR1 and CDR2: LNHDA and SQIVND (reference sequence). V shed 8 bases and J shed 2 bases, with 11 bases lying between them. The CDR3 is 13 residues long. The chain's CDR3 is CASRPGYTDTQYF. CDR3 nucleotide sequence: TGTGCCAGTCGCCCCGGCTACACAGATACGCAGTATTTT. The variable domain in full, completed from reference TRBV19 and TRBJ2-3, reads DGGITQSPKYLFRKEGQNVTLSCEQNLNHDAMYWYRQDPGQGLRLIYYSQIVNDFQKGDIAEGYSVSREKKESFPLTVTSAQKNPTAFYLCASRPGYTDTQYFGPGTRLTVL.

The rearrangement uses TRBV7-8 and TRBJ1-1; no firm D call. From germline, CDR1 is SGHVS and CDR2 FQNEAQ. The CDR3 length is 12 residues. V shed 3 bases and J shed 0 bases, with 2 bases lying between them. CDR3 sequence: CASSFMNTEAFF. CDR3 nucleotide sequence: TGTGCCAGCAGCTTTATGAACACTGAAGCTTTCTTT.

The J gene is TRBJ2-7, the V gene TRBV18; TRBD1 might be the D (7 bases). This CDR3 spans 16 amino acids. Germline V CDR1 and CDR2: KGHSH, LQKENI. Trimming left V 1 base short and J 5 bases short, with 18 bases between. CDR3 sequence (DNA): TGTGCCAGCTCACCACGTTTGCAGGGGGGTACCCACGAGCAGTACTTC. Residues: CASSPRLQGGTHEQYF.

The gene calls are TRBV11-2 and TRBJ2-1; no firm D call. Looked up from germline, CDR1 is SGHAT and CDR2 is FQNNGV. The length of the CDR3 is 13 residues. V lost 1 base and J 7 bases, leaving 8 bases between the germline ends. CDR3: CASSLGPQNEQFF. The CDR3 coding sequence is TGTGCCAGCAGCTTAGGGCCCCAGAATGAGCAGTTCTTC. The full variable domain, in which reference TRBV11-2 and TRBJ2-1 provide the parts outside the CDR3, is EAGVAQSPRYKIIEKRQSVAFWCNPISGHATLYWYQQILGQGPKLLIQFQNNGVVDDSQLPKDRFSAERLKGVDSTLKIQPAKLEDSAVYLCASSLGPQNEQFFGPGTRLTVL.

The genes are TRBV6-8 and TRBJ1-5; 10 nucleotides align to TRBD1. The germline V gene has CDR1 MNHGY and CDR2 SAAAGT. Unmatched junction bases numbered 11, after V lost 6 bases and J lost 9 bases. There are 15 residues in the CDR3. Here the CDR3 DNA reads TGTGCCAGCAGCGTAGACAGGGGGCTTTCTTGGCCCCAGCATTTT. As protein: CASSVDRGLSWPQHF.

The V gene is TRBV19, the J gene TRBJ2-1; 16 bases fit TRBD2. This CDR3 spans 19 amino acids. The V gene's germline CDR1 is LNHDA and CDR2 SQIVND (reference sequence). The V and J ends lost 4 bases and 7 bases, in that order; junction bases with no gene match: 13. In DNA form, the CDR3 reads TGTGCCAGTAGTACATTCGGGACTAGCGGGAGGGCCTCCGCTAATGAGCAGTTCTTC. It yields the protein CASSTFGTSGRASANEQFF.